This T cell receptor beta chain is drawn from a study of regulatory T cells in long-lasting Graves disease. Time point defined: persistent/refractory GD, antithyroid drugs over 5 years with positive TRAb. After RNA was extracted from PBMCs, the TCR library was made from it. Study-wide results and limits: Repertoires from persistent disease leaned toward TRBV28, TRBJ1-2 and TRBJ2-5.

This clonotype was counted at least ten times. What it binds is not known. Assembly of TCR beta libraries relied on iRepertoire HTBI primers together with Arm-PCR of CDR3 regions. Each CDR3 protein gets one entry after TCRdb re-called the multiplex PCR reads with MiXCR. The table records around 400,000 distinct CDR3 sequences, approximately 23% of them present only once. The V gene's germline CDR1 is LGHDT and CDR2 YNNKEL (reference sequence). V lost 6 bases and J lost 4, with 15 bases in between. The CDR3 is made up of 14 amino acids. The source of this sequence is a woman in her 40s with Graves disease. This sample comprised peripheral blood mononuclear cells (PBMCs), obtained when the disease was refractory, from a patient treated with antithyroid drugs. J is TRBJ2-5 and V is TRBV3-1; D possibly corresponds to TRBD1 (7 bases). CDR3 bases: TGTGCCAGCAGTCAGGGGGGCCAGGGAGAGACCCAGTACTTC. Translating it yields CASSQGGQGETQYF.